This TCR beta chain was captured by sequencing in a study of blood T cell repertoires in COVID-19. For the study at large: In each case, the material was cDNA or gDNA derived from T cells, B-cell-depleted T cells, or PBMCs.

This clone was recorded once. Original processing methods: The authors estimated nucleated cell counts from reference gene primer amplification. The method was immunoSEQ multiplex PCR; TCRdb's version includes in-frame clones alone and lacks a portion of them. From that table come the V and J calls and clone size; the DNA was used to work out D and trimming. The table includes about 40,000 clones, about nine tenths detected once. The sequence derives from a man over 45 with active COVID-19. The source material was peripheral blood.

The CDR3 coding sequence is TGCGCCAGCAGCTCCGGGGTGAGGGAGGCCTATGGCTACACCTTC. This translates into CASSSGVREAYGYTF. This chain links TRBV5-1 with TRBJ1-2, with unresolved D. V was clipped by 3 bases and J by 4 bases, with 16 bases between them. Germline loops: CDR1 SGHRS, CDR2 YFSETQ. The CDR3 consists of 15 residues.